The source of this T cell receptor (beta chain) is a study of cytomegalovirus exposure and HLA in healthy donors. The CDR3 is 14 residues long. Germline CDR1 is SGHTS and CDR2 is YDEGEE. Trimming shortened V by 0 bases and J by 6 bases, and 12 bases separated the two germline ends. The PCR had 60 Vbeta and 13 Jbeta primers. Produced via immunoSEQ multiplex PCR; TCRdb's table is partial and in-frame only. This sample lists 100,000 to 150,000 clones; its ten largest clones have 2% to 2.5%. The J gene is TRBJ1-1, the V gene TRBV5-8; D perhaps matches TRBD1 (6 bases). Sequences were obtained from PBMCs. The sequence came from a man between 35 and 55 years old in good health and CMV-seronegative. The CDR3 region has the DNA TGTGCCAGCAGCTTGGGCAGGGGTCCTTCTGAAGCTTTCTTT. Its translation is CASSLGRGPSEAFF. Filled out from reference TRBV5-8 and TRBJ1-1, the complete variable domain reads EAGVTQSPTHLIKTRGQQATLRCSPISGHTSVYWYQQALGLGLQFLLWYDEGEERNRGNFPPRFSGRQFPNYSSELNVNALELEDSALYLCASSLGRGPSEAFFGQGTRLTVV.